The 3 T cell receptor beta chains below were found in one sample sequenced in a study of T cell repertoires in cytomegalovirus infection. TCRdb reanalysed the reads using MiXCR and keeps one entry per CDR3 protein. Of roughly 200,000 distinct CDR3 sequences in the sample, less than 50% were seen once. These TCRs are of unknown antigen specificity. Sequenced here: CD8+ T cells from cultured PBMCs, sampled from culture after CMV antigen stimulation. Every receptor here comes from a human donor in good health (CMV status not recorded). Some clones in this sample may be carry-over from other donors' samples.

The CDR3 DNA reads TGTGCCAGCAGCCTTACCGCGGGAGGGATTTACAATGAGCAGTTCTTC. Encoded protein: CASSLTAGGIYNEQFF. This rearrangement joins TRBV27 to TRBJ2-1; 9 bases are shared with TRBD2. The CDR3 sequence is 16 residues long. The germline V gene encodes CDR1 MNHEY and CDR2 SMNVEV (reference sequence). V lost 6 bases to trimming and J lost 4 bases; unmatched junction nucleotides: 10.

J is TRBJ2-7 and V is TRBV27; the match to TRBD1 covers 8 bases. Germline V gives CDR1 MNHEY, CDR2 SMNVEV (reference sequence). V gave up 2 bases and J gave up 0 bases; unmatched junction bases: 9. This CDR3 is 17 amino acids long. CDR3 loop: CASSLKLPQGASYEQYF. The CDR3 DNA follows: TGTGCCAGCAGTTTAAAATTACCTCAGGGGGCCTCCTACGAGCAGTACTTC.

This clonotype was seen a few times. V gene TRBV7-9 combines with J gene TRBJ2-7; TRBD2 matches at 13 bases. The germline CDR1 and CDR2 sequences are SEHNR and FQNEAQ (reference sequence). The ends lost 5 bases at V and 5 bases at J; junction bases unmatched: 3. This CDR3 is 14 amino acids long. The CDR3, as DNA: TGTGCCAGCAGCCCGGGACTAGCGGGGAACGAGCAGTACTTC. This sequence encodes CASSPGLAGNEQYF.